These 31 T cell receptor beta chains originate from one sample sequenced in a study of blood T cells in healthy people across ages. Primers used in a second PCR of roughly 7 to 11 cycles were a sample-barcoded 5' primer and a J-beta primer mix. In TCRdb, the 5' RACE reads were re-called with MiXCR into one record per CDR3 protein. Here the sample spans roughly 1,500,000 distinct CDR3 sequences, around 35% being singletons. Sample: blood. These TCRs come from a woman aged 25 to 39 in good health.

This sequence joins TRBV7-2 and TRBJ1-1; weak D call: TRBD1 (5 bases). Trimming removed 3 bases from V and 5 bases from J, with 19 bases in between. The germline V gene has CDR1 SGHTA and CDR2 FQGNSA. There are 16 residues in the CDR3. CDR3 nucleotides: TGTGCCAGCAGCTTTTCCGAGGTCCGCGGGGGTACTGAAGCTTTCTTT. Protein: CASSFSEVRGGTEAFF.

About this clonotype itself: A much larger clone differs from this one at a single base, so this may be a read error. The CDR3 DNA sequence: TGCAGCGTGACCGGGACTAGTTCATTCCGTGAGCAGTACTTC. This gives the protein CSVTGTSSFREQYF. V gene TRBV29-1 combines with J gene TRBJ2-7, with 8 positions matching TRBD2. The germline gives CDR1 SQVTM, CDR2 ANQGSEA. V was pared by 6 bases and J by 7 bases, with 14 bases of the junction left unmatched. The CDR3 is made up of 14 amino acids.

The rearrangement joins TRBV4-1 to TRBJ2-3; D is undetermined. Germline V gene sequence: CDR1 MGHRA, CDR2 YSYEKL. V was cut by 4 bases and J by 2 bases, with 16 bases left in between. CDR3 size: 16 residues. The CDR3 is CASSREPGPFTDTQYF. CDR3 DNA sequence: TGCGCCAGCAGCCGAGAGCCGGGCCCTTTCACAGATACGCAGTATTTT.

With regard to this clonotype: With a much larger clone just one base away, this may be a read error. The V and J genes are TRBV20-1 and TRBJ2-5; 8 nucleotides align to TRBD2. Near its end, the DNA agrees better with TRBJ2-7, so the J call may be wrong. CDR3 size: 14 residues. In germline, CDR1 is DFQATT, CDR2 SNEGSKA (reference sequence). CDR3 protein: CSASRAGASYEQYF. The CDR3 coding sequence is TGCAGTGCTAGTAGAGCGGGAGCAAGCTACGAGCAGTACTTC.

This clonotype was seen only a few times. V gene TRBV6-6 combines with J gene TRBJ2-5; TRBD2 aligns across 13 bases. The J call is in doubt because the DNA end fits TRBJ2-7 better. The CDR3 contains 16 residues. Germline V gives CDR1 MNHNY, CDR2 SVGAGI (reference sequence). The CDR3 DNA sequence: TGTGCCAGCAGCCCCCGGACTAGCGGGAGAGTCTACGAGCAGTACTTC. Amino acid sequence: CASSPRTSGRVYEQYF.

Concerning this clonotype itself: The junction departs from the called germline gene at one end, perhaps through a read error. The J gene is TRBJ2-3, the V gene TRBV12-3 or TRBV12-4; tentative D call: TRBD2 (5 bases). The CDR3 length is 16 residues. The CDR3, as DNA: TGTGCCAGCAGTTTCTCTCACAGCCCTAGCACAGATGCGCAATATTTT. Its protein product is CASSFSHSPSTDAQYF.

This clonotype has at least ten counts. The chain is built from TRBV20-1 and TRBJ2-3; 10 bases line up with TRBD2. The CDR3 contains 14 residues. With 5 bases clipped from V and 1 base from J, the junction kept 3 bases outside the gene matches. CDR1 and CDR2 (germline): DFQATT, SNEGSKA (reference sequence). CDR3 bases: TGCAGTGCTCTTACTAGCGGGGGCACAGATACGCAGTATTTT. Translated: CSALTSGGTDTQYF.

The rearrangement uses TRBV6-1 and TRBJ2-1, with 12 bases lining up with TRBD2. Germline trimming cut 2 bases from V and 5 bases from J; bases unmatched to any gene: 22. Germline V gene lookup returns CDR1 MNHNS and CDR2 SASEGT. The CDR3 extends over 22 amino acids. DNA for the CDR3: TGTGCCAGCAGTGAACGGACGGCTGGCCGCGTGACTAGCGGGAGATGGCACAATGAGCAGTTCTTC. Encoded protein: CASSERTAGRVTSGRWHNEQFF.

J is TRBJ1-4 and V is TRBV12-3 or TRBV12-4, with D possibly being TRBD1 (6 bases). The CDR3 totals 13 residues. V was shortened by 2 bases and J by 10 bases, with 11 bases between the two germline ends. CDR3: CASSLKEGGKLFF. The CDR3 bases are TGTGCCAGCAGTTTAAAAGAAGGGGGAAAACTGTTTTTT.

This clonotype was recorded at least ten times. This chain uses TRBV29-1 with TRBJ1-5; TRBD1 aligns across 8 bases. V was clipped by 5 bases and J by 4 bases; unmatched bases: 7. The germline CDR1 and CDR2 sequences are SQVTM and ANQGSEA. The CDR3 is 14 amino acids. CDR3 sequence reads: CSVPGTGVNQPQHF. The DNA of the CDR3 is TGCAGCGTTCCCGGGACAGGCGTTAATCAGCCCCAGCATTTT.

The CDR3, as DNA: TGTGCCAGCAGCTCCGGACAGGGACAGAACACTGAAGCTTTCTTT. Its translation is CASSSGQGQNTEAFF. V usage is TRBV7-9 and J usage is TRBJ1-1; TRBD1 matches 8 bases. Germline lookup yields CDR1 SEHNR and CDR2 FQNEAQ (reference sequence). V lost 4 bases and J lost 1; bases outside the gene matches: 5. The CDR3 has 15 residues.

V is TRBV5-1 and J is TRBJ2-4; 8 bases map to TRBD2. The CDR3 is 13 residues long. V trimming: 2 bases; J trimming: 7 bases; junction bases outside the gene matches: 2. Germline V gene data show CDR1 as SGHRS and CDR2 as YFSETQ. CDR3 region: CASSLAGVNIQYF. DNA of the CDR3: TGCGCCAGCAGCTTAGCGGGGGTGAACATTCAGTACTTC.

With regard to this clonotype: The junction departs from the called germline gene at one end, perhaps through a read error. This sequence joins TRBV20-1 and TRBJ2-7; D perhaps matches TRBD2 (5 bases). The CDR3 loop spans 14 amino acids. Germline V gene data show CDR1 as DFQATT and CDR2 as SNEGSKA (reference sequence). CDR3 DNA: TGCAGTGCTAGTTTTTTTGGACCCGACTACGAGCATTACTTC. It translates to CSASFFGPDYEHYF.

In its sample, this clonotype was seen a few times. The rearrangement links TRBV20-1 to TRBJ2-7; TRBD2 might be the D (6 bases). Looked up from germline, CDR1 is DFQATT and CDR2 is SNEGSKA (reference sequence). Trimming shortened V by 3 bases and J by 5 bases, and 11 bases separated the two germline ends. CDR3 length equals 12 residues. The CDR3 nucleotides read TGCAGTGCTAGTCCGGGACTCGACGAGCAGTACTTC. This encodes CSASPGLDEQYF.

This clonotype came up a few times. The chain joins TRBV5-1 to TRBJ1-1; 10 bases line up with TRBD1. Looked up from germline, CDR1 is SGHRS and CDR2 is YFSETQ. Trimming took 5 bases from V and 4 from J; bases not matched to a gene: 5. The CDR3 extends over 14 amino acids. The CDR3 nucleotides read TGCGCCAGCAGGACAGGGGGCCGGGGCACTGAAGCTTTCTTT. It encodes CASRTGGRGTEAFF.

The CDR3 nucleotides are TGTGCCAGCTCACTGACGTTCGAAAGGCTGGGGGCCAACGTCCTGACTTTC. Translation gives CASSLTFERLGANVLTF. J is TRBJ2-6 and V is TRBV18, with no clear D. The CDR3 runs 17 residues. CDR1 is KGHSH, CDR2 LQKENI, per germline. The germline V and J ends were trimmed by 4 bases and 4 bases, with 17 bases remaining between them.

This clonotype was recorded many times. The chain joins TRBV29-1 to TRBJ2-3, with 10 bases fitting TRBD2. The CDR3 covers 15 residues. V gave up 2 bases and J gave up 2 bases; unmatched junction bases: 4. Germline CDR1 is SQVTM and CDR2 is ANQGSEA. CDR3 DNA sequence: TGCAGCGTTGAACTAGCGGGGGATCTCACAGATACGCAGTATTTT. This encodes CSVELAGDLTDTQYF.

This clonotype was seen a handful of times. The chain has TRBV7-9 and TRBJ2-7; D call uncertain. In germline, CDR1 is SEHNR, CDR2 FQNEAQ (reference sequence). The length of the CDR3 is 15 residues. Trimming removed 5 bases at V and 2 bases at J, with 16 bases between. The CDR3 reads CASSPRVSNTYEQYF. CDR3 in DNA: TGTGCCAGCAGCCCTAGGGTCTCGAATACCTACGAGCAGTACTTC. The full variable domain, in which reference TRBV7-9 and TRBJ2-7 provide the parts outside the CDR3, is DTGVSQNPRHKITKRGQNVTFRCDPISEHNRLYWYRQTLGQGPEFLTYFQNEAQLEKSRLLSDRFSAERPKGSFSTLEIQRTEQGDSAMYLCASSPRVSNTYEQYFGPGTRLTVT.

J is TRBJ2-3 and V is TRBV20-1, with a weak D call TRBD1 (7 bases). CDR3 length equals 14 residues. Trimming left V 5 bases short and J 3 bases short, with 15 bases between. The germline gives CDR1 DFQATT, CDR2 SNEGSKA (reference sequence). CDR3 sequence reads: CSAPQGGKTDTQYF. The CDR3 DNA is TGCAGTGCTCCCCAGGGGGGAAAAACAGATACGCAGTATTTT.

In this sample, this clonotype turned up a few times. This chain connects TRBV7-2 to TRBJ2-3; 9 bases align to TRBD2. The CDR3 runs 15 residues. Germline V gene data show CDR1 as SGHTA and CDR2 as FQGNSA. V shed 2 bases, J shed 5 bases, and the junction held 5 bases outside the gene matches. CDR3 sequence: CASSLLPSGKDTQYF. DNA of the CDR3: TGTGCCAGCAGCTTACTCCCTAGCGGGAAAGATACGCAGTATTTT.

In DNA form, the CDR3 reads TGTGCCAGCAGTTCGCGTCGACTAGCGGGAAGGCCAAATGAGCAGTTCTTC. Amino acids: CASSSRRLAGRPNEQFF. This rearrangement joins TRBV28 to TRBJ2-1; TRBD2 aligns across 11 bases. CDR3 length equals 17 residues. Germline V CDR1 and CDR2: MDHEN, SYDVKM. The trim removed 4 bases at V and 7 bases at J, leaving 12 bases unmatched.

This clonotype was detected a few times. The chain employs TRBV12-3 or TRBV12-4 and TRBJ2-7; TRBD2 agrees at 9 bases. J lost 6 bases, V lost 4 bases, and 13 bases had no gene match. CDR3 length: 16 amino acids. This CDR3 is CASSSSVAGGPGEQYF. CDR3 DNA sequence: TGTGCCAGCAGTTCCAGCGTCGCGGGGGGGCCGGGCGAGCAGTACTTC.

This chain connects TRBV10-3 to TRBJ2-2, with unresolved D. V lost 4 bases, J lost 4 bases, and 1 base lay in between. CDR1 ENHRY and CDR2 SYGVKD come from the germline V gene. The CDR3 sequence is 11 residues long. The CDR3 spells CAISVTGELFF. In DNA form, the CDR3 reads TGTGCCATCAGTGTCACCGGGGAGCTGTTTTTT.

The chain couples TRBV27 to TRBJ2-7, with a possible D match to TRBD1 (6 bases). This CDR3 comprises 17 residues. CDR1 is MNHEY, CDR2 SMNVEV, per germline (reference sequence). V was clipped by 0 bases and J by 0 bases, with 15 bases between them. CDR3 DNA sequence: TGTGCCAGCAGTTTATCCCCGCGGACAGAGAGCTCCTACGAGCAGTACTTC. Encoded protein: CASSLSPRTESSYEQYF.

The chain carries TRBV7-6 and TRBJ2-1, with 7 bases identical to TRBD2. Germline V CDR1 and CDR2: SGHVS, FNYEAQ. The CDR3 length is 15 residues. The junction had 10 bases not matched to a gene; V was cut back by 5 bases and J by 6 bases. The CDR3 protein is CASSRPGTTINEQFF. CDR3 in DNA: TGTGCCAGCAGCCGCCCAGGGACTACCATCAATGAGCAGTTCTTC.

This clonotype was seen a single time. The genes are TRBV3-1 and TRBJ1-4, with D unresolved. With 1 base removed from V and 7 bases from J, the gap between germline ends came to 16 bases. The CDR3 consists of 16 residues. CDR1 and CDR2 from the germline V gene are LGHDT and YNNKEL (reference sequence). CDR3 sequence (DNA): TGTGCCAGCAGCCAAGGTGCCGGGAGGCTGGGTGAAAAACTGTTTTTT. It is translated as CASSQGAGRLGEKLFF.

For this clonotype: The junction departs from the called germline gene at one end, perhaps through a read error. The chain carries TRBV6-6 and TRBJ2-7, with 7 bases that match TRBD1. The length of the CDR3 is 14 residues. The germline V gene encodes CDR1 MNHNY and CDR2 SVGAGI (reference sequence). CDR3: CARRGTEGTYEQYF. The CDR3 nucleotides read TGTGCCCGCAGGGGGACAGAGGGGACCTACGAGCAGTACTTC.

The chain carries TRBV20-1 and TRBJ2-1; the match to TRBD2 covers 9 bases. Germline V gene sequence: CDR1 DFQATT, CDR2 SNEGSKA (reference sequence). This CDR3 spans 14 amino acids. With 0 bases clipped from V and 4 bases from J, the junction kept 1 base outside the gene matches. The CDR3 sequence: CSARDSGGYNEQFF. The CDR3 coding sequence is TGCAGTGCTAGAGATAGCGGGGGTTACAATGAGCAGTTCTTC.

This clonotype has at least ten counts. Written as DNA, the CDR3 is TGCAGCGTACTAGCGGGAGGTTATGAGCAGTTCTTC. Translation: CSVLAGGYEQFF. The genes are TRBV29-1 and TRBJ2-1, with 12 bases aligning to TRBD2. Germline V gene sequence: CDR1 SQVTM, CDR2 ANQGSEA. This CDR3 spans 12 amino acids. V lost 6 bases to trimming and J lost 8 bases; unmatched junction nucleotides: 2.

The chain uses TRBV12-3 or TRBV12-4 and TRBJ2-1; D unresolved. The V gene lost 8 bases and the J gene lost 0 bases, with 14 bases spanning the gap. The CDR3 has 15 amino acids. CDR3: CASQYIMSSYNEQFF. In nucleotides, the CDR3 is TGTGCCAGCCAGTACATTATGAGCTCCTACAATGAGCAGTTCTTC.

V and J are TRBV6-2 or TRBV6-3 and TRBJ2-7; D not resolved. V lost 10 bases and J 0 bases, leaving 19 bases between the germline ends. The length of the CDR3 is 15 residues. Germline CDR1 is MNHEY and CDR2 is SVGEGT. CDR3 nucleotide sequence: TGTGCCACCCACCAACCCACCTCTAACTCCTACGAGCAGTACTTC. It is translated as CATHQPTSNSYEQYF.